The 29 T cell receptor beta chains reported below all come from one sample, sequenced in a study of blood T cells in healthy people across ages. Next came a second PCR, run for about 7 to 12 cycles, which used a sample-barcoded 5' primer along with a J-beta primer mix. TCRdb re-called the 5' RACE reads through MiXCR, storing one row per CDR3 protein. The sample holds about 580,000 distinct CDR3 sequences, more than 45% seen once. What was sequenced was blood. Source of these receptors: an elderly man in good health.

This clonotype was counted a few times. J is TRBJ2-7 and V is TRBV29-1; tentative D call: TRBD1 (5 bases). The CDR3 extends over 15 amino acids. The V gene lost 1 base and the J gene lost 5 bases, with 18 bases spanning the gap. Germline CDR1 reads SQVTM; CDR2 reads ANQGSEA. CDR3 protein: CSVEGSAGRSHEQYF. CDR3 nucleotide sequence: TGCAGCGTTGAAGGGTCGGCAGGGCGGTCGCACGAGCAGTACTTC.

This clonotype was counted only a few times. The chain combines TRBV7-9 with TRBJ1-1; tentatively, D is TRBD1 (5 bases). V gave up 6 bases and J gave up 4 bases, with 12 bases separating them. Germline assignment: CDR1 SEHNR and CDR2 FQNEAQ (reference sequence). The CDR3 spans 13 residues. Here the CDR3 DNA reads TGTGCCAGCAGAGCTGGGGGGGGCACTGAAGCTTTCTTT. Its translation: CASRAGGGTEAFF.

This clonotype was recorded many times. The CDR3 nucleotides read TGTGCCAGCAGCCGTCCCTCGCGGGAGGGCCCCAATGAGCAGTTCTTC. Protein: CASSRPSREGPNEQFF. V usage is TRBV6-5 and J usage is TRBJ2-1, with 9 bases identical to TRBD2. This CDR3 spans 16 amino acids. Per the germline V gene, CDR1 is MNHEY and CDR2 is SVGAGI. V was pared by 6 bases and J by 6 bases, with 12 bases of the junction left unmatched.

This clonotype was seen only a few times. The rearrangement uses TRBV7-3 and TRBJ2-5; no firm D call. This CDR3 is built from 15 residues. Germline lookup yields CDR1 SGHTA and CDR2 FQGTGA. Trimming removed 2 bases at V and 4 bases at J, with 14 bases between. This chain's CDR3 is CASSLGLRYSETQYF. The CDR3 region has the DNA TGTGCCAGCAGCTTAGGTTTAAGGTATTCAGAGACCCAGTACTTC.

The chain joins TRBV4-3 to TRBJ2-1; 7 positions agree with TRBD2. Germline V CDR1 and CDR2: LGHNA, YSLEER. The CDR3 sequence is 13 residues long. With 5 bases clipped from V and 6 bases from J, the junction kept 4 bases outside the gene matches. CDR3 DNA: TGCGCCAGCAGCGCCTGGGGGGGCAATGAGCAGTTCTTC. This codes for CASSAWGGNEQFF.

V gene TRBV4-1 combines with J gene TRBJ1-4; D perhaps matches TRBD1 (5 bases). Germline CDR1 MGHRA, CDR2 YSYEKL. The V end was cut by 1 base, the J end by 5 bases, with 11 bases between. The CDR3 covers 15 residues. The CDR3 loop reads CASSQGWAGNEKLFF. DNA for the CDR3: TGCGCCAGCAGCCAAGGGTGGGCAGGGAATGAAAAACTGTTTTTT.

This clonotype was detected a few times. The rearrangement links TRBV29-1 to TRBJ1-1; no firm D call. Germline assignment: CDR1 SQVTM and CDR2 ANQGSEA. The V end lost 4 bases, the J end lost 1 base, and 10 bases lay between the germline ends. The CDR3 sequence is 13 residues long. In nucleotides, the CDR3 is TGCAGCGTTGGTGCGCAAGCGAACACTGAAGCTTTCTTT. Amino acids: CSVGAQANTEAFF.

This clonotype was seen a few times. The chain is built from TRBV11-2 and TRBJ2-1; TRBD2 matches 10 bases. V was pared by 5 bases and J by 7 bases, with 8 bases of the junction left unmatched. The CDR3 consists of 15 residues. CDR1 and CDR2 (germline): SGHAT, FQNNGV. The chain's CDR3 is CASSLTTSGVNEQFF. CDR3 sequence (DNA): TGTGCCAGCAGCCTAACTACTAGCGGGGTTAATGAGCAGTTCTTC.

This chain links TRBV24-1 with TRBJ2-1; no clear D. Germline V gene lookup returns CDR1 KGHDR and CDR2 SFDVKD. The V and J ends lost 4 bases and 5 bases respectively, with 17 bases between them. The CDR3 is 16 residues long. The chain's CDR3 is CATSDSGPIGHNEQFF. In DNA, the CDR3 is TGTGCCACCAGTGACTCCGGGCCTATTGGACACAATGAGCAGTTCTTC.

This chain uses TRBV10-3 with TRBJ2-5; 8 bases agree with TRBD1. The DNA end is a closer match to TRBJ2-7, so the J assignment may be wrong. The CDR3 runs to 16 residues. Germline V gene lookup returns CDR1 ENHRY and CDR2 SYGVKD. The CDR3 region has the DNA TGTGCCATCAGTGAGCCCCGGACAGGGATGAACTACGAGCAGTACTTC. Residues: CAISEPRTGMNYEQYF.

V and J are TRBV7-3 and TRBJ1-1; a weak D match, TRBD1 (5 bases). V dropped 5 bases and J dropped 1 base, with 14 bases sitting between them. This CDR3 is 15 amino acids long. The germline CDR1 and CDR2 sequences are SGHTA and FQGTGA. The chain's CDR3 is CASSLSGLANTEAFF. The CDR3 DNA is TGTGCCAGCAGCCTTTCGGGACTCGCGAACACTGAAGCTTTCTTT. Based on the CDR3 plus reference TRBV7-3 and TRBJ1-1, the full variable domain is GAGVSQTPSNKVTEKGKYVELRCDPISGHTALYWYRQSLGQGPEFLIYFQGTGAADDSGLPNDRFFAVRPEGSVSTLKIQRTERGDSAVYLCASSLSGLANTEAFFGQGTRLTVV.

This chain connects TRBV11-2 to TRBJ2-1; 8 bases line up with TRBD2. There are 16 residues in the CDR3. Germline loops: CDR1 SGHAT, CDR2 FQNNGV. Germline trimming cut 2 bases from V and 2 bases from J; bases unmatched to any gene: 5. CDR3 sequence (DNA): TGTGCCAGCAGCTTACGTAGCGGGAACGCCTACAATGAGCAGTTCTTC. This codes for CASSLRSGNAYNEQFF.

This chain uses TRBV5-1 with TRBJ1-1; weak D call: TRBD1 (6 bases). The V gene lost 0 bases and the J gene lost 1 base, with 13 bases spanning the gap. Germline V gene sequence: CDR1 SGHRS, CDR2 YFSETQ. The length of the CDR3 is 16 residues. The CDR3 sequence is CASSLEGGTRNTEAFF. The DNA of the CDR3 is TGCGCCAGCAGCTTGGAGGGGGGTACACGGAACACTGAAGCTTTCTTT. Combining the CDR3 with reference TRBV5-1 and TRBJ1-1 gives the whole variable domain KAGVTQTPRYLIKTRGQQVTLSCSPISGHRSVSWYQQTPGQGLQFLFEYFSETQRNKGNFPGRFSGRQFSNSRSEMNVSTLELGDSALYLCASSLEGGTRNTEAFFGQGTRLTVV.

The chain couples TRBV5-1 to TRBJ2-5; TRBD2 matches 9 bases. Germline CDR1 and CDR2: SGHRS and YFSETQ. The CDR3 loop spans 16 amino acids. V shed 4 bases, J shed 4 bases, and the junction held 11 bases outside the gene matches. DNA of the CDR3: TGCGCCAGCAGCCTGGAGGGACTAGCCGGGGGAGAGACCCAGTACTTC. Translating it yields CASSLEGLAGGETQYF.

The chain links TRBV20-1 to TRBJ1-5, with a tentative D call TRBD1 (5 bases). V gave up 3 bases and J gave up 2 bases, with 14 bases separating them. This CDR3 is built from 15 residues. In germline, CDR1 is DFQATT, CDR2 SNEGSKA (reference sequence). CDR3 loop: CSARRRGVGNQPQHF. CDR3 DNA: TGCAGTGCTAGGCGACGGGGCGTTGGCAATCAGCCCCAGCATTTT.

The CDR3 spells CASSQDWVSGANVLTF. The DNA of the CDR3 is TGCGCCAGCAGCCAAGATTGGGTTTCTGGGGCCAACGTCCTGACTTTC. V is TRBV4-3 and J is TRBJ2-6; no clear D. Trimming pared 0 bases from V and 1 base from J, leaving 7 bases between. Germline values: CDR1 LGHNA, CDR2 YSLEER. The CDR3 is 16 residues long.

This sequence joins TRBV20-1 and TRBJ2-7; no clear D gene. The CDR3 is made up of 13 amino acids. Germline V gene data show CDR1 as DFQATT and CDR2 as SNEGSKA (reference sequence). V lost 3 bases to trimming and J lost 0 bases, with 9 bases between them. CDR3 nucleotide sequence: TGCAGTGCTAGTCGCGACGCCTCCTACGAGCAGTACTTC. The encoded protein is CSASRDASYEQYF.

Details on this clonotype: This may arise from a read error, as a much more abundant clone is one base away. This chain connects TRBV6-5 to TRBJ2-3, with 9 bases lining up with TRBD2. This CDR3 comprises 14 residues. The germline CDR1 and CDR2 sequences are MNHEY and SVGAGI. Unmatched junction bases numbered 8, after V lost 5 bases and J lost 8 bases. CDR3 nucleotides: TGTGCCAGCAGTGTAGCGGGAGAATGGCCTACGCAGTATTTT. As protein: CASSVAGEWPTQYF.

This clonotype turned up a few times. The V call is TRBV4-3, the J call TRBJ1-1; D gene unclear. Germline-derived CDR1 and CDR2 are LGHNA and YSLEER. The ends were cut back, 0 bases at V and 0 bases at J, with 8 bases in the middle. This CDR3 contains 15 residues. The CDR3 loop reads CASSQDHRMNTEAFF. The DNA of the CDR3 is TGCGCCAGCAGCCAAGATCATCGGATGAACACTGAAGCTTTCTTT.

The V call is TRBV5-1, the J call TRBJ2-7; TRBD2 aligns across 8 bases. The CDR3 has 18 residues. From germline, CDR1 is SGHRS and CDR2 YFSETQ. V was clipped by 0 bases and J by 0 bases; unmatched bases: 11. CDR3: CASSLAGTRQTSSYEQYF. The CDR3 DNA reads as TGCGCCAGCAGCTTGGCCGGGACTAGGCAGACAAGCTCCTACGAGCAGTACTTC.

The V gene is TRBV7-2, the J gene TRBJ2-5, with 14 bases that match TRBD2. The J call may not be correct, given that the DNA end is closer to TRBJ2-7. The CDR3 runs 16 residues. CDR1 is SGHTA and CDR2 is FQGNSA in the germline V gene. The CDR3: CASSSAGLAGVNEQYF. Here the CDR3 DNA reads TGTGCCAGCAGCTCAGCGGGACTAGCGGGAGTGAACGAGCAGTACTTC.

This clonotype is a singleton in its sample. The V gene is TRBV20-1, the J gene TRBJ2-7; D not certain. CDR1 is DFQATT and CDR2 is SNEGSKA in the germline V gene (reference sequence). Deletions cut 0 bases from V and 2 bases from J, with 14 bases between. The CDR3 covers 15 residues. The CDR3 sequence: CSARDERTPPYEQYF. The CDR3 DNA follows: TGCAGTGCTAGAGATGAGAGGACCCCGCCCTACGAGCAGTACTTC.

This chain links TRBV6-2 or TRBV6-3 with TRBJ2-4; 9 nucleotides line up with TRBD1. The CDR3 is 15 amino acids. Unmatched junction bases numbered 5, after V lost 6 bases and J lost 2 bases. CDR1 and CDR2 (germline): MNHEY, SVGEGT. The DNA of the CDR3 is TGTGCCAGCAGGGACAGGGGATGGTCCAAAAACATTCAGTACTTC. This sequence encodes CASRDRGWSKNIQYF.

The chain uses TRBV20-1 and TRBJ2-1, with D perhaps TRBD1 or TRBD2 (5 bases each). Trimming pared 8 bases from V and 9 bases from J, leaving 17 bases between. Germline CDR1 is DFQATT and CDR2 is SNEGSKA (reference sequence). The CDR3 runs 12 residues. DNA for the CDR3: TGCAGTACACCGGGCCTTGGGGGTGAGCAGTTCTTC. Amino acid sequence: CSTPGLGGEQFF.

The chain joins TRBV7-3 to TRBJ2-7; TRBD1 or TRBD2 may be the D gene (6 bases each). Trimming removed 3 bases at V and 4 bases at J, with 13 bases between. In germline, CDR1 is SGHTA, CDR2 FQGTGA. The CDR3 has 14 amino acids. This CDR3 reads CASSLGGGEYEQYF. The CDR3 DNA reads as TGTGCCAGCAGCTTGGGGGGCGGAGAATACGAGCAGTACTTC.

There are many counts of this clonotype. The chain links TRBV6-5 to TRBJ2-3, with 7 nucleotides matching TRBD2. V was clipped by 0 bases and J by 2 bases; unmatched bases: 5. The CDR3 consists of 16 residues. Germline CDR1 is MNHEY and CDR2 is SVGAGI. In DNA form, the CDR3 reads TGTGCCAGCAGTTACTCTTCCGGGAGGCCCACAGATACGCAGTATTTT. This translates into CASSYSSGRPTDTQYF.

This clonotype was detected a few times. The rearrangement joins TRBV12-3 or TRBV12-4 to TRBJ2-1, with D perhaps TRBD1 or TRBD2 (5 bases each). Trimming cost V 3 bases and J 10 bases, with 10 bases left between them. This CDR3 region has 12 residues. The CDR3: CASSFTGTEQFF. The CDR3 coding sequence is TGTGCCAGCAGTTTCACCGGGACCGAGCAGTTCTTC.

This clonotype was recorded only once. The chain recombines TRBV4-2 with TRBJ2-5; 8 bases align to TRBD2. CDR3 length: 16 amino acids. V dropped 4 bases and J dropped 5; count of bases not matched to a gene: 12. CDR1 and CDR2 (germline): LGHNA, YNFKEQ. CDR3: CASSLRSVSGSETQYF. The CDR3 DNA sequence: TGTGCCAGCAGCCTCCGAAGTGTGAGCGGGAGTGAGACCCAGTACTTC.

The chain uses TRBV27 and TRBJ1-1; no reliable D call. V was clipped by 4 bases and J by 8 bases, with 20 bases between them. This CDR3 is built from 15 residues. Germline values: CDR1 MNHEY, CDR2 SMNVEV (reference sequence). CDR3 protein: CASSSRAPLGTEAFF. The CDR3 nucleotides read TGTGCCAGCAGTTCTAGGGCGCCTTTGGGCACCGAAGCTTTCTTT.